This T cell receptor (beta chain) was recovered during a study of human T cells and chemical hapten exposure. The sample holds a few counts of this clonotype. From the RACE reads, TCRdb called clonotypes with MiXCR, one entry per CDR3 protein. The sample includes about 89,000 distinct CDR3 sequences, 10% to 11% of them seen just once. The time point denotes: pre-sensitization, week 0. Treatment defined: therapeutic diphenylcyclopropenone sensitization with weekly scalp DPC. The sample was whole blood, taken in connection with sensitization to the hapten diphenylcyclopropenone (DPC). This clonotype originated in a woman aged 55 to 70 with alopecia areata. Some clones in this sample may be carry-over from other donors' samples.

Here the CDR3 DNA reads TGCGCCAGCAGCCCGGACGCCCCGGGGGGCTACACCTTC. Translating it yields CASSPDAPGGYTF. The chain carries TRBV5-1 and TRBJ1-2, with no clear D. The CDR3 has 13 amino acids. CDR1 is SGHRS, CDR2 YFSETQ, per germline. The V end was cut by 4 bases, the J end by 8 bases, with 15 bases between.